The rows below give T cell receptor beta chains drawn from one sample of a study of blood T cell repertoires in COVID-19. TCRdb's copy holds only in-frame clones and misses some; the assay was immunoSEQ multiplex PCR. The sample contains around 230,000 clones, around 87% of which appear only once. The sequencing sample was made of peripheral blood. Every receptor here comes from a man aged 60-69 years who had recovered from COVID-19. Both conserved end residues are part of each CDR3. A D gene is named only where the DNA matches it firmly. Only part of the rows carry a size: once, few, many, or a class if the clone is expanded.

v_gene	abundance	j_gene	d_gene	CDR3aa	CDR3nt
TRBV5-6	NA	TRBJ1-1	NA	CASSFQGYEAFF	TGTGCCAGCAGCTTCCAGGGATATGAAGCTTTCTTT
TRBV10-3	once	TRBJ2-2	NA	CAISESRGTGELFF	TGTGCCATCAGTGAGTCAAGGGGAACCGGGGAGCTGTTTTTT
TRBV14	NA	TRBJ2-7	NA	CASSRGGPGFEQYF	TGTGCCAGCAGCCGGGGGGGCCCTGGATTCGAGCAGTACTTC
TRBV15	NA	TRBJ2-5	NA	CATSRDLRETQYF	TGTGCCACCAGCAGAGATCTGAGAGAGACCCAGTACTTC
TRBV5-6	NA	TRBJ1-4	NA	CASSLSGNHEKLFF	TGTGCCAGCAGCTTGAGCGGGAACCATGAAAAACTGTTTTTT
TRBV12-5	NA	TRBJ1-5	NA	CASGYRQALANQPQHF	TGTGCTAGTGGTTATAGACAGGCTTTGGCTAATCAGCCCCAGCATTTT
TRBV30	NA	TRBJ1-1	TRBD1	CAWSYLDRAAFF	TGTGCCTGGAGTTACCTTGACAGGGCGGCTTTCTTT
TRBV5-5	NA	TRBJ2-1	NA	CASSPGPSRGFSYNEQFF	TGTGCCAGCAGCCCCGGCCCTAGCCGTGGTTTCTCCTACAATGAGCAGTTCTTC
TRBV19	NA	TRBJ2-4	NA	CASRDRAQAKNIQYF	TGTGCCAGTAGGGACAGAGCCCAAGCCAAAAACATTCAGTACTTC
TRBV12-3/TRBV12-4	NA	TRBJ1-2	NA	CASSFSRGHGYTF	TGTGCCAGCAGTTTCTCCAGGGGACATGGCTACACCTTC
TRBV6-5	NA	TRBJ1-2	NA	CASSYSVSVSGYTF	TGTGCCAGCAGTTACTCTGTCTCCGTCAGTGGCTACACCTTC
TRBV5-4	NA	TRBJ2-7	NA	CASSLDDSPSYEQYF	TGTGCCAGCAGTTTAGATGACAGCCCCTCCTACGAGCAGTACTTC
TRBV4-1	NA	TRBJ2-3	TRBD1	CASSQLDRATDTQYF	TGCGCCAGCAGCCAACTGGACAGGGCGACAGATACGCAGTATTTT
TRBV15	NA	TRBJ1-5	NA	CATSRGRGPGNQPQHF	TGTGCCACCAGCAGGGGAAGGGGTCCGGGCAATCAGCCCCAGCATTTT
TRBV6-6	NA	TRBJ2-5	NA	CASSSDYSQETQYF	TGTGCCAGCAGTTCGGACTACTCACAAGAGACCCAGTACTTC
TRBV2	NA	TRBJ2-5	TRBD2	CASSVLRGSETQYF	TGTGCCAGCAGTGTTTTGCGGGGGTCAGAGACCCAGTACTTC
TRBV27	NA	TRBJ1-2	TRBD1	CASSLRQGANYGYTF	TGTGCCAGCAGTTTGCGACAGGGAGCTAACTATGGCTACACCTTC
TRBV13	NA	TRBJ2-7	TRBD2	CASSPSGAGLRSYEQYF	TGTGCCAGCAGCCCGAGCGGGGCGGGTTTACGGTCCTACGAGCAGTACTTC